This T cell receptor (beta chain) was sequenced during a study of tumor-infiltrating lymphocytes in localized non-small cell lung cancer. For the study at large: Each patient gave resected tumor and non-adjacent uninvolved lung tissue.

Points on this clone: The antigen is undetermined.

This table comes from immunoSEQ multiplex PCR, and its TCRdb copy is limited to in-frame clones, with some not included. This sample carries 20,000 to 30,000 clones, roughly 63% of them seen once, and the ten largest clones take roughly 15%. The CDR3 extends over 16 amino acids. Germline-derived CDR1 and CDR2 are MGHRA and YSYEKL. V shed 5 bases and J shed 1 base, with 16 bases lying between them. Study outcomes and limitations: No link was found between tumor T-cell fraction and recurrence-free survival. Different pieces of the same tissue were used for each assay. TCR sequencing covered a subset of patients with enough tissue.

This TCR was recovered from a human donor with non-small cell lung cancer. Sequenced input: lung tumor tissue. The gene calls are TRBV4-1 and TRBJ2-3, with D tentatively TRBD2 (5 bases). In DNA form, the CDR3 reads TGCGCCAGCAGCTCGAGGGAGTCTACTGGCACAGATACGCAGTATTTT. This encodes CASSSRESTGTDTQYF.